A single sample gave rise to the 18 T cell receptor beta chains below, sequenced in a study of beta chain features in type 1 diabetes. Points from the study as a whole: TCRB CDR3s from Type 1 diabetes patients were moderately but significantly shorter in all four CD4+ subsets.

Since all of the isolated RNA was reverse transcribed, expressed TCRB transcripts were what got sequenced. TCRdb's table, derived via immunoSEQ multiplex PCR, lists solely in-frame clones and lacks some. Of around 160,000 clones in the sample, roughly 60% were seen once. The antigens for these receptors are not known. What was sequenced was naive CD4+ T cells from blood. The receptors were sampled from a man between 25 and 39 years old with type 1 diabetes.

For this clone: Other DNA sequences in the same sample also yield this CDR3. The rearrangement links TRBV7-9 to TRBJ2-7; the D is unclear. Germline assignment: CDR1 SEHNR and CDR2 FQNEAQ (reference sequence). The CDR3 is 11 amino acids. V was trimmed by 5 bases and J by 0 bases, leaving 2 bases between them. DNA of the CDR3: TGTGCCAGCAGCCCCTCCTACGAGCAGTACTTC. Translation gives CASSPSYEQYF.

The sample holds a few counts of this clone. CDR3 nucleotides: TGTGCCTGGAGGCAGGGACAGCCATCGGGAGATACGCAGTATTTT. This sequence encodes CAWRQGQPSGDTQYF. V and J are TRBV30 and TRBJ2-3, with 7 bases fitting TRBD1. V trimming: 3 bases; J trimming: 5 bases; junction bases outside the gene matches: 11. The CDR3 loop spans 15 amino acids. Looked up from germline, CDR1 is GTSNPN and CDR2 is SVGIG (reference sequence).

The chain combines TRBV9 with TRBJ2-2, with a tentative D call TRBD1 (6 bases). The CDR3 totals 16 residues. Germline lookup yields CDR1 SGDLS and CDR2 YYNGEE. The V gene lost 4 bases and the J gene lost 2 bases, with 15 bases spanning the gap. The CDR3 loop is CASSPSRGFNTGELFF. CDR3 bases: TGTGCCAGCAGCCCCTCAAGGGGGTTCAACACCGGGGAGCTGTTTTTT.

Only a few counts were recorded for this clone. The same CDR3 is also encoded by other DNA sequences in this sample. V usage is TRBV29-1 and J usage is TRBJ2-3; D is possibly TRBD1 (5 bases). Trimming removed 4 bases at V and 0 bases at J, with 5 bases between. This CDR3 contains 12 residues. The germline CDR1 and CDR2 sequences are SQVTM and ANQGSEA. The CDR3 is CSVGQSTDTQYF. CDR3 DNA: TGCAGCGTTGGACAGAGCACAGATACGCAGTATTTT.

The chain joins TRBV29-1 to TRBJ1-2; 10 nucleotides match TRBD1. J gave up 4 bases and V 4 bases, and 3 bases lay outside the gene matches. CDR1 and CDR2 (germline): SQVTM, ANQGSEA. The CDR3 contains 13 residues. CDR3 region: CSVVRTGGYGYTF. The DNA of the CDR3 is TGCAGCGTTGTAAGGACAGGGGGCTATGGCTACACCTTC.

This clone was detected only once. The chain recombines TRBV5-1 with TRBJ2-1; D is possibly TRBD1 (5 bases). The CDR3 length is 15 residues. Trimming pared 2 bases from V and 1 base from J, leaving 10 bases between. Germline assignment: CDR1 SGHRS and CDR2 YFSETQ. The chain's CDR3 is CASSLSAGSYNEQFF. The CDR3 bases are TGCGCCAGCAGCTTAAGCGCAGGGTCCTACAATGAGCAGTTCTTC.

This chain uses TRBV30 with TRBJ2-1; no reliable D call. The germline V gene has CDR1 GTSNPN and CDR2 SVGIG (reference sequence). The CDR3 totals 11 residues. The germline V and J ends were trimmed by 8 bases and 9 bases, with 14 bases remaining between them. The CDR3: CAGRTSGEQFF. The CDR3, as DNA: TGTGCCGGGCGAACCTCCGGTGAGCAGTTCTTC.

The chain combines TRBV7-9 with TRBJ1-1; TRBD1 matches at 8 bases. The trim removed 2 bases at V and 8 bases at J, leaving 1 base unmatched. The CDR3 sequence is 12 residues long. Germline lookup yields CDR1 SEHNR and CDR2 FQNEAQ (reference sequence). The CDR3 DNA reads TGTGCCAGCAGCTTACAGGGGGCCGAAGCTTTCTTT. This encodes CASSLQGAEAFF.

The V call is TRBV9, the J call TRBJ2-7; D might be TRBD1 (5 bases). There are 14 residues in the CDR3. Trimming removed 0 bases at V and 2 bases at J, with 9 bases between. Looked up from germline, CDR1 is SGDLS and CDR2 is YYNGEE. For the CDR3, the DNA is TGTGCCAGCAGCGTAGACAGGCTACCCTACGAGCAGTACTTC. This encodes CASSVDRLPYEQYF.

This clone has just a few counts. The V gene is TRBV29-1, the J gene TRBJ2-1; weak D call: TRBD1 (5 bases). CDR3 length: 11 amino acids. CDR1 SQVTM and CDR2 ANQGSEA come from the germline V gene. V was cut by 4 bases and J by 8 bases, with 9 bases left in between. The CDR3 DNA follows: TGCAGCGTTGTGGGGCTTTATGAGCAGTTCTTC. Amino acid sequence: CSVVGLYEQFF.

The CDR3 bases are TGTGCCAGCAGCGGAAGCGGATTCTCCTACAATGAGCAGTTCTTC. Translated, it gives CASSGSGFSYNEQFF. The chain has TRBV9 and TRBJ2-1; D perhaps matches TRBD2 (5 bases). The CDR3 covers 15 residues. The germline V gene has CDR1 SGDLS and CDR2 YYNGEE. V dropped 3 bases and J dropped 0 bases, with 10 bases sitting between them.

The rearrangement joins TRBV28 to TRBJ2-6; 9 bases are shared with TRBD1. V lost 6 bases to trimming and J lost 0 bases; unmatched junction nucleotides: 6. Germline V gene lookup returns CDR1 MDHEN and CDR2 SYDVKM. The CDR3 is 17 amino acids. The DNA for the CDR3 is TGTGCCAGCAGACTGGACAGGGGTCACTCTGGGGCCAACGTCCTGACTTTC. This translates into CASRLDRGHSGANVLTF.

The chain carries TRBV30 and TRBJ2-5; perhaps TRBD2 as D (5 bases). Trimming removed 2 bases at V and 11 bases at J, with 12 bases between. Germline CDR1 and CDR2: GTSNPN and SVGIG (reference sequence). This CDR3 has 11 residues. The CDR3 region is CAWSSSWEQYF. The CDR3 region has the DNA TGTGCCTGGAGTAGTTCCTGGGAGCAGTACTTC.

This chain uses TRBV4-3 with TRBJ2-1; 9 positions match TRBD2. The V segment lost 0 bases and the J segment 4 bases; nucleotides outside the gene matches: 4. Germline assignment: CDR1 LGHNA and CDR2 YSLEER. The CDR3 consists of 16 residues. CDR3 bases: TGCGCCAGCAGCCAAGAAGTAAGCGGGGGGTACAATGAGCAGTTCTTC. Translating gives CASSQEVSGGYNEQFF.

The count of this clone is one. The chain employs TRBV29-1 and TRBJ2-7; 7 bases map to TRBD1. The CDR3 totals 13 residues. From germline, CDR1 is SQVTM and CDR2 ANQGSEA. V shed 5 bases and J 0 bases; nucleotides not matched to a gene: 4. CDR3 sequence reads: CSVRDSPSYEQYF. CDR3 bases: TGCAGCGTTCGGGACAGCCCCTCCTACGAGCAGTACTTC.

In its sample, this clone was seen a few times. The chain couples TRBV30 to TRBJ2-1; the D is unclear. The germline V gene encodes CDR1 GTSNPN and CDR2 SVGIG (reference sequence). The CDR3 runs 14 residues. V lost 0 bases to trimming and J lost 9 bases, with 15 bases between them. CDR3: CAWSVSSAGGEQFF. CDR3 DNA sequence: TGTGCCTGGAGTGTAAGCTCGGCTGGCGGTGAGCAGTTCTTC.

The chain employs TRBV15 and TRBJ2-7; perhaps TRBD2 as D (5 bases). The CDR3 consists of 14 residues. Looked up from germline, CDR1 is LNHNV and CDR2 is YYDKDF (reference sequence). Trimming removed 0 bases at V and 7 bases at J, with 13 bases between. CDR3: CATSRDLRGQEQYF. The CDR3, as DNA: TGTGCCACCAGCAGAGATCTAAGAGGGCAGGAGCAGTACTTC.

This clone was found a few times. The chain combines TRBV7-2 with TRBJ2-5; 10 nucleotides agree with TRBD2. This CDR3 comprises 14 residues. The J segment lost 2 bases and the V segment lost 5 bases, leaving 2 bases of the junction unmatched. Germline V gene lookup returns CDR1 SGHTA and CDR2 FQGNSA. In DNA, the CDR3 is TGTGCCAGCAGCATTAGCGGGGGGCAAGAGACCCAGTACTTC. This encodes CASSISGGQETQYF.